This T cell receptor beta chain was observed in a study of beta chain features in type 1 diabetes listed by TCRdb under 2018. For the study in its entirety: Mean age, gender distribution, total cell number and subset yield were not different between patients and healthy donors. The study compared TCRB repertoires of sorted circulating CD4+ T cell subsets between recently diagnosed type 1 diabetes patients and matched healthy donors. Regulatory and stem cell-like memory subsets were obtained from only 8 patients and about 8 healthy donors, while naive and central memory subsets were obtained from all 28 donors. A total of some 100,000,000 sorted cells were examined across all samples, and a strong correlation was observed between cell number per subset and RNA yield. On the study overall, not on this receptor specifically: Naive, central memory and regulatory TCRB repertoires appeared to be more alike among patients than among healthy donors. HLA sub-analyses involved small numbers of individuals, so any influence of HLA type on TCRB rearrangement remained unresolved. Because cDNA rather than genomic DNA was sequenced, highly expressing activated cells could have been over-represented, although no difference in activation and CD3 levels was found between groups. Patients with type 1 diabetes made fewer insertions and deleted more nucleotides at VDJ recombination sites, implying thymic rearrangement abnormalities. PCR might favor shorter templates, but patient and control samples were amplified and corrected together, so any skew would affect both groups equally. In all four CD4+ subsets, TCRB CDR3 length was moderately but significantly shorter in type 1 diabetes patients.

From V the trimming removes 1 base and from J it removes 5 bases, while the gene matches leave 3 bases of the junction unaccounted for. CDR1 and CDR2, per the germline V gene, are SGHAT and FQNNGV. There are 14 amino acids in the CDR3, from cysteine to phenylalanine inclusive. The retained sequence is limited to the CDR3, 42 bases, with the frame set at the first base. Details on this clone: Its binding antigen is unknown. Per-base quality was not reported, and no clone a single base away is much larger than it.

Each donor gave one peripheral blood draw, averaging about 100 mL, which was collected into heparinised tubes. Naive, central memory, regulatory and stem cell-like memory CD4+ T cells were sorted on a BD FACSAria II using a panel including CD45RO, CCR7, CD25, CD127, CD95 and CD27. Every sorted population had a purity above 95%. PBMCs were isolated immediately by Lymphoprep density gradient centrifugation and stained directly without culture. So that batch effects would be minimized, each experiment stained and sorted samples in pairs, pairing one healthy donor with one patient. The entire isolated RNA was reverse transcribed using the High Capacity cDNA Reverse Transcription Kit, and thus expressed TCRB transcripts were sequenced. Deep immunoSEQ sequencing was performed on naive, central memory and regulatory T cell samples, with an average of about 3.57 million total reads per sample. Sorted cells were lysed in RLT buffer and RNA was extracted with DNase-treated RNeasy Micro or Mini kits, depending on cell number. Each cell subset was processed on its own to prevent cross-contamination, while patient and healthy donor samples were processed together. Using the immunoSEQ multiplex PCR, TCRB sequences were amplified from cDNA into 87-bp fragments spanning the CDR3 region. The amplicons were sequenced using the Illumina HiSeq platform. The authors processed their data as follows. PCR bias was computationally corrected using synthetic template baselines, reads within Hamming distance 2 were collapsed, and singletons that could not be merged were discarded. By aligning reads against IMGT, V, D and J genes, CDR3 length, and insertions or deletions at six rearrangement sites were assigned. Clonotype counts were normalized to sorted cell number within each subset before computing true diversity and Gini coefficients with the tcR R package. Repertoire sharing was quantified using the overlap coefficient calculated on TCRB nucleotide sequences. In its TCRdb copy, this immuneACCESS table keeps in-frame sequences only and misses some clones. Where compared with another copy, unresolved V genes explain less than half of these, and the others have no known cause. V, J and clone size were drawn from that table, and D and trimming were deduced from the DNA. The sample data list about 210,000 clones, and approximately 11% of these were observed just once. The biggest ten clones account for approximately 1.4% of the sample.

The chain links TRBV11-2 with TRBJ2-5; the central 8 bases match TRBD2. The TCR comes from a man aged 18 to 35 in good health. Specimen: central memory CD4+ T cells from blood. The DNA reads TGTGCCAGCAGCTTAGTCGGGAGGGTGGAGACCCAGTACTTC. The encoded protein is CASSLVGRVETQYF. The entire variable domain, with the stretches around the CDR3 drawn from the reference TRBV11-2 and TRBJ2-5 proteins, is EAGVAQSPRYKIIEKRQSVAFWCNPISGHATLYWYQQILGQGPKLLIQFQNNGVVDDSQLPKDRFSAERLKGVDSTLKIQPAKLEDSAVYLCASSLVGRVETQYFGPGTRLLVL.